These 9 T cell receptor beta chains were sequenced from one sample in a study of T cell responses to AZD1222 COVID-19 vaccine. Sequencing used immunoSEQ multiplex PCR; TCRdb keeps in-frame clones, though not all of them. The repertoire holds approximately 150,000 clones, with 90% as singletons. The sequences come from peripheral blood, collected 28 days after the second AZD1222 dose. These receptors were taken from an adult who received the AZD1222 COVID-19 vaccine.

The chain carries TRBV28 and TRBJ2-7; 7 nucleotides line up with TRBD1. CDR3 size: 14 residues. Germline V lookup: CDR1 MDHEN, CDR2 SYDVKM. Trimming took 5 bases from V and 4 from J; bases not matched to a gene: 8. CDR3 residues: CASSKPGQRYEQYF. DNA for the CDR3: TGTGCCAGCAGTAAACCGGGACAGAGATACGAGCAGTACTTC.

This chain connects TRBV30 to TRBJ2-1; 12 nucleotides match TRBD1. Germline CDR1 is GTSNPN and CDR2 is SVGIG (reference sequence). The ends lost 4 bases at V and 9 bases at J; junction bases unmatched: 7. The length of the CDR3 is 14 residues. The CDR3 DNA reads as TGTGCCTGGAATCTGGGACAGGGGGCGGGTGAGCAGTTCTTC. Protein product: CAWNLGQGAGEQFF.

CDR3 DNA: TGCGCCAGCAGTCAAGGACAGGGAGGTCAGCCCCAGCATTTT. This sequence encodes CASSQGQGGQPQHF. This chain links TRBV5-1 with TRBJ1-5; 8 bases fit TRBD1. In germline, CDR1 is SGHRS, CDR2 YFSETQ. The CDR3 has 14 residues. Trimming removed 5 bases from V and 6 bases from J; junction bases left unmatched: 7.

The chain joins TRBV28 to TRBJ1-5; a weak D match, TRBD1 (6 bases). Trimming removed 6 bases from V and 7 bases from J, with 22 bases in between. Germline CDR1 MDHEN, CDR2 SYDVKM. The length of the CDR3 is 16 residues. The CDR3 DNA is TGTGCCAGCAGGTCCGGGGGGCAGGGTCCGATGCAGCCCCAGCATTTT. This gives the protein CASRSGGQGPMQPQHF.

V is TRBV5-1 and J is TRBJ1-2, with 10 bases fitting TRBD1. The CDR3 is made up of 13 amino acids. Germline trimming cut 4 bases from V and 5 bases from J; bases unmatched to any gene: 2. Germline lookup yields CDR1 SGHRS and CDR2 YFSETQ. This CDR3 is CASSGTGEYGYTF. For the CDR3, the DNA is TGCGCCAGCAGCGGGACAGGGGAATATGGCTACACCTTC. Variable domain in full (rest from reference TRBV5-1 and TRBJ1-2): KAGVTQTPRYLIKTRGQQVTLSCSPISGHRSVSWYQQTPGQGLQFLFEYFSETQRNKGNFPGRFSGRQFSNSRSEMNVSTLELGDSALYLCASSGTGEYGYTFGSGTRLTVV.

The chain recombines TRBV30 with TRBJ1-3; D is unresolved. Trimming shortened V by 7 bases and J by 0 bases, and 7 bases separated the two germline ends. The CDR3 loop spans 12 amino acids. The V gene's germline CDR1 is GTSNPN and CDR2 SVGIG (reference sequence). The CDR3 is CALLSSGNTIYF. The CDR3 bases are TGTGCCTTACTTAGCTCTGGAAACACCATATATTTT. The full variable domain, with the rest looked up from reference TRBV30 and TRBJ1-3, is SQTIHQWPATLVQPVGSPLSLECTVEGTSNPNLYWYRQAAGRGLQLLFYSVGIGQISSEVPQNLSASRPQDRQFILSSKKLLLSDSGFYLCALLSSGNTIYFGEGSWLTVV.

The chain employs TRBV19 and TRBJ1-6; a possible D gene is TRBD1 (5 bases). This CDR3 has 17 amino acids. V dropped 1 base and J dropped 10 bases, with 20 bases sitting between them. The germline V gene has CDR1 LNHDA and CDR2 SQIVND (reference sequence). DNA for the CDR3: TGTGCCAGTAGTATAGCGGGGACGGCACGAGGAGGATCACCCCTCCACTTT. It encodes CASSIAGTARGGSPLHF.

The V call is TRBV28, the J call TRBJ2-7, with 7 bases fitting TRBD2. V was clipped by 4 bases and J by 0 bases; unmatched bases: 12. Germline lookup yields CDR1 MDHEN and CDR2 SYDVKM. This CDR3 has 17 amino acids. This CDR3 reads CASSSGARDYLSYEQYF. DNA of the CDR3: TGTGCCAGCAGTTCGGGCGCGCGGGACTACCTCTCCTACGAGCAGTACTTC.

The chain has TRBV11-2 and TRBJ2-2, with no clear D. The CDR3 covers 13 residues. The germline gives CDR1 SGHAT, CDR2 FQNNGV. Trimming shortened V by 5 bases and J by 4 bases, and 8 bases separated the two germline ends. Written as DNA, the CDR3 is TGTGCCAGCAGCCCAGGTAGCACCGGGGAGCTGTTTTTT. This translates into CASSPGSTGELFF. The full variable domain, completed using reference TRBV11-2 and TRBJ2-2, is EAGVAQSPRYKIIEKRQSVAFWCNPISGHATLYWYQQILGQGPKLLIQFQNNGVVDDSQLPKDRFSAERLKGVDSTLKIQPAKLEDSAVYLCASSPGSTGELFFGEGSRLTVL.